Sequencing of this TCR beta chain was carried out in a study of T cells after posttransplantation cyclophosphamide. Notes on the study in general: Donor-recipient repertoire similarity was low at 1-2 months, rising over year one.

The germline V gene encodes CDR1 MRHNA and CDR2 SNTAGT. V was clipped by 2 bases and J by 5 bases, with 6 bases between them. CDR3 length: 13 amino acids. This clone was picked up many times. Its target is not known. Assay used: immunoSEQ multiplex PCR; TCRdb lists only in-frame clones, some missing. The repertoire shows over 20,000 clones, none seen only once; the top ten take approximately 1.5%. This chain joins TRBV6-4 and TRBJ2-2; D uncertain. The receptor was isolated from a man aged 45-60 years in good health, CMV-negative, and a related stem cell transplant donor. The sample consisted of PBMCs. The CDR3 here is CASSDRITGELFF. The CDR3 nucleotides are TGTGCCAGCAGTGACCGTATTACCGGGGAGCTGTTTTTT.